The clone carrying this T cell receptor beta chain has at least ten counts. This entry comes from a study of regulatory T cells in long-lasting Graves disease. This sample's time point: newly diagnosed GD, antithyroid drugs for less than 3 months. Scientists built the TCR library using RNA that was extracted from PBMCs. For TCR beta, libraries came from iRepertoire HTBI primers and Arm-PCR of CDR3 regions. TCRdb processed the multiplex PCR reads anew with MiXCR; each CDR3 protein has one entry. The sample contains roughly 610,000 distinct CDR3 sequences, under 20% of which appear only once. V lost 7 bases and J lost 3; bases outside the gene matches: 9. The germline gives CDR1 MDHEN, CDR2 SYDVKM. This CDR3 comprises 15 residues. This same sample was also part of a study on T cells in Graves' hyperthyroidism and ophthalmopathy.

The chain joins TRBV28 to TRBJ2-3, with 8 bases aligning to TRBD1. This clonotype originated in a young woman with Graves disease. The sequencing used peripheral blood mononuclear cells (PBMCs), collected at new diagnosis, from a patient treated with antithyroid drugs. The CDR3 coding sequence is TGTGCCAGCAAAACAGGGGGGACCTCGACAGATACGCAGTATTTT. Its translation is CASKTGGTSTDTQYF.